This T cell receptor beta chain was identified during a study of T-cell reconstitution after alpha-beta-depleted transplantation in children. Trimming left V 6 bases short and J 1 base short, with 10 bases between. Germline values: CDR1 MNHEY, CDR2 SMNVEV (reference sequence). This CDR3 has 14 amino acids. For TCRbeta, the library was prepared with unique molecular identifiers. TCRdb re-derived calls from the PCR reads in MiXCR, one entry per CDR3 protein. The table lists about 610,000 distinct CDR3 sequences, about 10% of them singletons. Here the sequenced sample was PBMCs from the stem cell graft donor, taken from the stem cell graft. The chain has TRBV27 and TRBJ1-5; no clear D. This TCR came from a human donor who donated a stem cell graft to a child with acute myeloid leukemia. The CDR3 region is CASSDGGSNQPQHF. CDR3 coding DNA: TGTGCCAGCAGCGACGGTGGGAGCAATCAGCCCCAGCATTTT.